The clone carrying this T cell receptor beta chain has at least ten counts. Trimming took 5 bases from V and 7 from J, leaving 18 bases between them. This CDR3 contains 14 residues. The germline gives CDR1 SGHTA, CDR2 FQGNSA. TCRdb itself ran the reads through MiXCR, one entry per CDR3 protein. The sample lists 200,000 to 300,000 distinct CDR3 sequences, around 28% occurring once. This sample was taken from a study of kidney transplant recipient with SARS-CoV-2 infection. The V and J genes are TRBV7-2 and TRBJ2-7; possible D gene TRBD1, 5 bases. The TCR sequence derives from a male patient between 25 and 39 years old who had COVID-19 and was a kidney transplant recipient. The T cells may partly be graft donor cells. Source: a blood sample, taken at baseline and around day 110 from a kidney transplant recipient. Here the CDR3 DNA reads TGTGCCAGCAGCCTAAGTAAGGGGATCGGGGAGCAGTACTTC. Encoded protein: CASSLSKGIGEQYF.